This T cell receptor (beta chain) appears in the sequencing data of a study of radiotherapy plus CTLA-4 blockade in lung cancer. TCRdb keeps only in-frame clones here, not all; method: immunoSEQ multiplex PCR. The repertoire holds tens of thousands of clones, with around 75% as singletons. The CDR3 runs to 15 residues. From germline, CDR1 is LNHDA and CDR2 SQIVND (reference sequence). Trimming took 1 base from V and 2 from J, leaving 12 bases between them. Study-wide findings and caveats: Response was reportedly best predicted by early blood T cell clone dynamics, with interferon-beta. Following radiotherapy plus ipilimumab, tumor-derived TCR clones expanded in the blood.

With regard to this clone: No antigen is known for it.

The gene calls are TRBV19 and TRBJ2-7; possibly TRBD1 for D (6 bases). The specimen comprised peripheral blood, sampled from a patient treated with radiotherapy plus ipilimumab. This receptor was taken from a human donor with non-small cell lung cancer who had a complete response to radiotherapy plus ipilimumab. The CDR3 loop reads CASSIVARGTYEQYF. In DNA, the CDR3 is TGTGCCAGTAGTATAGTAGCCAGGGGAACCTACGAGCAGTACTTC. The full variable domain, in which reference TRBV19 and TRBJ2-7 provide the parts outside the CDR3, is DGGITQSPKYLFRKEGQNVTLSCEQNLNHDAMYWYRQDPGQGLRLIYYSQIVNDFQKGDIAEGYSVSREKKESFPLTVTSAQKNPTAFYLCASSIVARGTYEQYFGPGTRLTVT.